The next 20 T cell receptor beta chains were all read from a single sample in a study of blood T cell repertoires in COVID-19. Assay: immunoSEQ multiplex PCR; the TCRdb copy retains only in-frame clones and omits some. This sample carries 250,000 or so clones, approximately 86% of them seen once, and the ten largest clones take 8.5% to 9%. Sequencing was carried out using peripheral blood. Receptor source: a man between 35 and 55 years old with active or convalescent COVID-19.

The chain is built from TRBV7-9 and TRBJ2-1; a weak D match, TRBD1 (8 bases). V lost 1 base, J lost 5 bases, and 12 bases lay in between. Germline lookup yields CDR1 SEHNR and CDR2 FQNEAQ (reference sequence). The CDR3 sequence is 15 residues long. This chain's CDR3 is CASSLGQGRDNEQFF. CDR3 DNA: TGTGCCAGCAGCTTAGGACAGGGGAGGGACAATGAGCAGTTCTTC.

The chain combines TRBV10-3 with TRBJ1-1; no clear D gene. The V gene lost 6 bases and the J gene lost 4 bases, with 9 bases spanning the gap. There are 12 residues in the CDR3. Germline assignment: CDR1 ENHRY and CDR2 SYGVKD. CDR3 DNA: TGTGCCATCAGCACCTCGAGCACTGAAGCTTTCTTT. Amino acids: CAISTSSTEAFF.

This clone was detected a few times. The chain couples TRBV5-1 to TRBJ1-1; D uncertain. Germline V gene data show CDR1 as SGHRS and CDR2 as YFSETQ. This CDR3 spans 14 amino acids. V was cut by 0 bases and J by 4 bases, with 10 bases left in between. The CDR3 DNA reads as TGCGCCAGCAGCTTGGTAGGGAGCGGCACTGAAGCTTTCTTT. This gives the protein CASSLVGSGTEAFF.

V and J are TRBV9 and TRBJ2-7; tentative D call: TRBD1 (6 bases). V was trimmed by 2 bases and J by 0 bases, leaving 9 bases between them. The CDR3 consists of 14 residues. CDR1 and CDR2 (germline): SGDLS, YYNGEE. CDR3 sequence reads: CASSVWDTSYEQYF. Written as DNA, the CDR3 is TGTGCCAGCAGCGTCTGGGACACCTCCTACGAGCAGTACTTC. The full variable domain, completed using reference TRBV9 and TRBJ2-7, is DSGVTQTPKHLITATGQRVTLRCSPRSGDLSVYWYQQSLDQGLQFLIQYYNGEERAKGNILERFSAQQFPDLHSELNLSSLELGDSALYFCASSVWDTSYEQYFGPGTRLTVT.

The gene calls are TRBV3-1 (or the pseudogene TRBV3-2) and TRBJ2-5; D may be TRBD2 (8 bases). The CDR3 spans 14 residues. Germline V CDR1 and CDR2: LGHDT, YNNKEL (reference sequence). Trimming pared 4 bases from V and 5 bases from J, leaving 14 bases between. The CDR3 spells CASSPGGGGETQYF. Here the CDR3 DNA reads TGTGCCAGCAGCCCGGGAGGGGGCGGTGAGACCCAGTACTTC.

The chain recombines TRBV20-1 with TRBJ1-2; 8 nucleotides line up with TRBD1. Germline-derived CDR1 and CDR2 are DFQATT and SNEGSKA (reference sequence). After removal of 3 bases from V and 6 bases from J, the junction contained 12 bases not matched to a gene. The CDR3 contains 15 residues. The CDR3 nucleotides are TGCAGTGCTAGTGGACAGGGAGGAGATTTCAATGGCTACACCTTC. Residues: CSASGQGGDFNGYTF.

The chain carries TRBV24-1 and TRBJ1-1; no definite D call. V was pared by 9 bases and J by 5 bases, with 9 bases between. The CDR3 spans 11 residues. The germline gives CDR1 KGHDR, CDR2 SFDVKD. In DNA, the CDR3 is TGTGCCACCGAGTCGGGAACTGAAGCTTTCTTT. This sequence encodes CATESGTEAFF.

This clone was seen only once. The V gene is TRBV6-5, the J gene TRBJ2-2; D is unresolved. Per germline, CDR1 MNHEY and CDR2 SVGAGI. The CDR3 is 14 amino acids. The germline V and J ends were trimmed by 8 bases and 3 bases, with 13 bases remaining between them. CDR3 nucleotide sequence: TGTGCCAGCGGGCGTCAGAGAGACACCGGGGAGCTGTTTTTT. Translation: CASGRQRDTGELFF.

The gene calls are TRBV5-6 and TRBJ1-5; TRBD1 is a possible D gene (6 bases). The CDR3 is made up of 14 amino acids. Trimming pared 2 bases from V and 7 bases from J, leaving 13 bases between. CDR1 is SGHDT, CDR2 YYEEEE, per germline. CDR3 in amino acids: CASSLGGGEQPQHF. CDR3 nucleotide sequence: TGTGCCAGCAGCTTAGGAGGGGGGGAGCAGCCCCAGCATTTT.

This chain links TRBV7-8 with TRBJ2-5; 8 bases agree with TRBD2. Germline values: CDR1 SGHVS, CDR2 FQNEAQ. This CDR3 is 16 amino acids long. V gave up 1 base and J gave up 7 bases; unmatched junction bases: 11. This chain's CDR3 is CASSLGSAGGVGTQYF. The CDR3 DNA is TGTGCCAGCAGCTTAGGTTCGGCGGGAGGAGTCGGGACCCAGTACTTC.

The gene calls are TRBV5-1 and TRBJ1-2; 8 nucleotides match TRBD1. The germline CDR1 and CDR2 sequences are SGHRS and YFSETQ. Losses at the gene ends were 5 bases for V and 5 bases for J; bases not matched to a gene: 5. The CDR3 sequence is 13 residues long. CDR3 sequence (DNA): TGCGCCAGCAGGGAGACAGGGGAGTATGGCTACACCTTC. This gives the protein CASRETGEYGYTF.

The chain is built from TRBV9 and TRBJ1-2, with a possible D match to TRBD1 (5 bases). This CDR3 has 15 amino acids. From germline, CDR1 is SGDLS and CDR2 YYNGEE. V lost 4 bases and J 4 bases, leaving 17 bases between the germline ends. The CDR3 DNA follows: TGTGCCAGCAGCCCATCGGGGGTCGGTGGCTATGGCTACACCTTC. The encoded protein is CASSPSGVGGYGYTF.

The chain has TRBV29-1 and TRBJ2-6, with 7 positions matching TRBD1. The germline CDR1 and CDR2 sequences are SQVTM and ANQGSEA. Losses at the gene ends were 0 bases for V and 0 bases for J; bases not matched to a gene: 8. CDR3 size: 18 residues. CDR3 DNA sequence: TGCAGCGTTGAAGACTGGTGGGACAGCCTCTCTGGGGCCAACGTCCTGACTTTC. This codes for CSVEDWWDSLSGANVLTF.

V gene TRBV11-3 combines with J gene TRBJ2-3; TRBD1 aligns across 7 bases. Trimming cost V 4 bases and J 3 bases; bases outside gene matches: 7. There are 15 residues in the CDR3. Germline V gene lookup returns CDR1 SGHNT and CDR2 YENEEA. This chain's CDR3 is CASSSQGSRTDTQYF. DNA for the CDR3: TGTGCCAGCAGCTCACAGGGGTCCAGGACAGATACGCAGTATTTT.

This chain joins TRBV19 and TRBJ2-7, with D possibly matching TRBD1 (6 bases). V was shortened by 6 bases and J by 3 bases, with 9 bases between the two germline ends. Germline V gene lookup returns CDR1 LNHDA and CDR2 SQIVND (reference sequence). The CDR3 extends over 12 amino acids. The CDR3 region is CASSDRYYEQYF. CDR3 nucleotides: TGTGCCAGTAGCGACAGGTACTACGAGCAGTACTTC.

CDR3 sequence (DNA): TGTGCCACCAGTCCCGACAGTTTTTACAATGAGCAGTTCTTC. Translating it yields CATSPDSFYNEQFF. The chain links TRBV24-1 to TRBJ2-1; D might be TRBD1 (5 bases). The CDR3 spans 14 residues. V was trimmed by 6 bases and J by 4 bases, leaving 12 bases between them. The germline CDR1 and CDR2 sequences are KGHDR and SFDVKD.

The chain links TRBV30 to TRBJ2-7; the D gene is possibly TRBD1 (6 bases). The V gene's germline CDR1 is GTSNPN and CDR2 SVGIG (reference sequence). The length of the CDR3 is 11 residues. Trimming stripped 7 bases from V and 3 bases from J, with 10 bases between. In nucleotides, the CDR3 is TGTGCCTCGCAGGGGAACTACGAGCAGTACTTC. Translated: CASQGNYEQYF.

J is TRBJ2-7 and V is TRBV10-3; D possibly corresponds to TRBD2 (6 bases). The CDR3 loop spans 13 amino acids. The germline CDR1 and CDR2 sequences are ENHRY and SYGVKD. The V end was cut by 8 bases, the J end by 4 bases, with 15 bases between. CDR3 region: CAIGVGGKYEQYF. The CDR3 DNA is TGTGCCATCGGGGTGGGGGGTAAGTACGAGCAGTACTTC.

This rearrangement joins TRBV7-9 to TRBJ2-5, with D unclear. Germline V gene data show CDR1 as SEHNR and CDR2 as FQNEAQ (reference sequence). Trimming left V 5 bases short and J 2 bases short, with 9 bases between. This CDR3 spans 13 amino acids. CDR3 amino acids: CASSRAAQETQYF. CDR3 coding DNA: TGTGCCAGCAGCCGCGCCGCACAAGAGACCCAGTACTTC. Using reference TRBV7-9 and TRBJ2-5 for the parts outside the CDR3, the full variable domain is DTGVSQNPRHKITKRGQNVTFRCDPISEHNRLYWYRQTLGQGPEFLTYFQNEAQLEKSRLLSDRFSAERPKGSFSTLEIQRTEQGDSAMYLCASSRAAQETQYFGPGTRLLVL.

The gene calls are TRBV7-3 and TRBJ2-7; 8 nucleotides align to TRBD1. Germline V CDR1 and CDR2: SGHTA, FQGTGA. The trim removed 5 bases at V and 3 bases at J, leaving 3 bases unmatched. CDR3 size: 13 residues. The CDR3, as DNA: TGTGCCAGCAGCGCAACAGGGGGCTACGAGCAGTACTTC. Translation: CASSATGGYEQYF.